This T cell receptor (beta chain) was retrieved from a study of blood T cell repertoires in COVID-19. Profiling relied on immunoSEQ multiplex PCR, and the TCRdb table lists in-frame clones only, not all of them. The sample yields about 280,000 clones, 85% seen once. Germline loops: CDR1 SGHRS, CDR2 YFSETQ. The CDR3 spans 16 residues. V was clipped by 3 bases and J by 1 base; unmatched bases: 9. The receptor comes from a human donor in a cohort sampled during active COVID-19. Sequenced material: peripheral blood. The chain combines TRBV5-1 with TRBJ1-1; 7 bases fit TRBD1. The CDR3 sequence: CASSYNPGQQNTEAFF. In DNA form, the CDR3 reads TGCGCCAGCAGCTACAACCCGGGACAGCAGAACACTGAAGCTTTCTTT.